The present TCR beta chain was sequenced within a study of blood T cells in healthy people across ages. Primers used in a second PCR of roughly 6 to 11 cycles were a sample-barcoded 5' primer and a J-beta primer mix. TCRdb processed the 5' RACE reads anew with MiXCR; each CDR3 protein has one entry. The profile shows 1.4 million or so distinct CDR3 sequences, 35% to 45% of them singletons. This clonotype has just a few counts. Unmatched junction bases numbered 9, after V lost 3 bases and J lost 1 base. The CDR3 spans 16 residues. Germline V gene data show CDR1 as SGHRS and CDR2 as YFSETQ. The source of this sequence is a woman under 30 in good health. Sequenced input: blood. The rearrangement uses TRBV5-1 and TRBJ2-7, with TRBD2 matching 8 bases. In nucleotides, the CDR3 is TGCGCCAGCAGCTGGTCGGAGCGGGGGTCTTCCTACGAGCAGTACTTC. This encodes CASSWSERGSSYEQYF.